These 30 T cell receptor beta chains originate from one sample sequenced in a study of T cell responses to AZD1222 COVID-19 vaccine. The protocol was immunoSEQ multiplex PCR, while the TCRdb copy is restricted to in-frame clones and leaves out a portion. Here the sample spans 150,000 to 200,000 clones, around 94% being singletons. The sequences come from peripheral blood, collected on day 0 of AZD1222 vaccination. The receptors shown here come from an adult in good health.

CDR3 nucleotide sequence: TGTGCCAGCAGCCCACAGGGGAATCAGCCCCAGCATTTT. Translating gives CASSPQGNQPQHF. This chain uses TRBV7-8 with TRBJ1-5; 7 bases line up with TRBD1. The CDR3 covers 13 residues. Per germline, CDR1 SGHVS and CDR2 FQNEAQ. The J segment lost 4 bases and the V segment lost 5 bases, leaving 2 bases of the junction unmatched.

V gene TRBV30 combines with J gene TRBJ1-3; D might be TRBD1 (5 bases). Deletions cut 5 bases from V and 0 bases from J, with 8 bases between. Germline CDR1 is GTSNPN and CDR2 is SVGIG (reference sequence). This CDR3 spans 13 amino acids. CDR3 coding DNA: TGTGCCTGGCAGGGAAGCTCTGGAAACACCATATATTTT. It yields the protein CAWQGSSGNTIYF.

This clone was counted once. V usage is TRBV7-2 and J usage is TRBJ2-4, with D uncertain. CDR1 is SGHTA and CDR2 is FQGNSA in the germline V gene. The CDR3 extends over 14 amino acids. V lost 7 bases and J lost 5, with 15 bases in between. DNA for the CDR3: TGTGCCAGCAACCCGGTGGGCGGAGAAAACATTCAGTACTTC. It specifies CASNPVGGENIQYF.

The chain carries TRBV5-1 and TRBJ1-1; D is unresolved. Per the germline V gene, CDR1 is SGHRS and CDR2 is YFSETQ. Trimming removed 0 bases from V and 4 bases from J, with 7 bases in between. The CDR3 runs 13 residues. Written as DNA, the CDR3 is TGCGCCAGCAGCTTGGAAGTTGCCACTGAAGCTTTCTTT. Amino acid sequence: CASSLEVATEAFF.

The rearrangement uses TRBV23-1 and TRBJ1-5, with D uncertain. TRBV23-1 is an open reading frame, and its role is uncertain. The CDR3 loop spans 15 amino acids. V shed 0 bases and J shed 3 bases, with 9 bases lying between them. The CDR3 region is CASSQSGSFNQPQHF. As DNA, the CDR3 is TGCGCCAGCAGTCAATCCGGCAGCTTCAATCAGCCCCAGCATTTT.

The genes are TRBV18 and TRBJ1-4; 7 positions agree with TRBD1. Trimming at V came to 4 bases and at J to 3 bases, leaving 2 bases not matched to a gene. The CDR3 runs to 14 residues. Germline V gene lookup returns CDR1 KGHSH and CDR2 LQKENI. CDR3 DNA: TGTGCCAGCTCACAGACAGGGCCTAATGAAAAACTGTTTTTT. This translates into CASSQTGPNEKLFF.

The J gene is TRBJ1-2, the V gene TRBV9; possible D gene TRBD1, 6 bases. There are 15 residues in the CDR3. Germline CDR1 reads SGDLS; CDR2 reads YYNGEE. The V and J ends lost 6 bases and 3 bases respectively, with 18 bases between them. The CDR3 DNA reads TGTGCCAGCACCGGAACTGTCGGGGGCTACTATGGCTACACCTTC. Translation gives CASTGTVGGYYGYTF.

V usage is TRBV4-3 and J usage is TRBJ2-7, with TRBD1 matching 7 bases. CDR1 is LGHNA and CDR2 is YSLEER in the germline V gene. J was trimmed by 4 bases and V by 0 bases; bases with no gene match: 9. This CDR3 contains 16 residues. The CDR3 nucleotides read TGCGCCAGCAGCCAAGATCGGGCCAGGGGGATGTACGAGCAGTACTTC. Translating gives CASSQDRARGMYEQYF.

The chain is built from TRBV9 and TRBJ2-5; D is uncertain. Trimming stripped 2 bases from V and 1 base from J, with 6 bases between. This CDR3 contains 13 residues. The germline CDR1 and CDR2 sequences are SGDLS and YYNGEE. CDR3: CASSVGAQETQYF. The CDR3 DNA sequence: TGTGCCAGCAGCGTCGGAGCCCAAGAGACCCAGTACTTC.

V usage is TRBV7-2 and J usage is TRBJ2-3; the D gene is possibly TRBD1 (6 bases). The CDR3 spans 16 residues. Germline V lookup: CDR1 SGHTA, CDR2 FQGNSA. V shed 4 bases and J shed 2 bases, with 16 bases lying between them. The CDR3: CASSSRQAHYTDTQYF. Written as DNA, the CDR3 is TGTGCCAGCAGCTCTAGACAGGCGCACTACACAGATACGCAGTATTTT.

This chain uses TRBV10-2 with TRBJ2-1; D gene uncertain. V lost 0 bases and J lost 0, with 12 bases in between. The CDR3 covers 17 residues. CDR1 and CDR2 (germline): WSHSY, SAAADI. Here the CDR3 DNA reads TGCGCCAGCAGTGAGTCAATTCAGGAAACCTCCTACAATGAGCAGTTCTTC. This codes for CASSESIQETSYNEQFF.

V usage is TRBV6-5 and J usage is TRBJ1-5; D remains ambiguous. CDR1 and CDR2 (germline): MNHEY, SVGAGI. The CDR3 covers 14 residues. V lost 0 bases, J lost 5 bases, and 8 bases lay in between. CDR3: CASSYSSGHQPQHF. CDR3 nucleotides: TGTGCCAGCAGTTACTCGTCCGGGCATCAGCCCCAGCATTTT.

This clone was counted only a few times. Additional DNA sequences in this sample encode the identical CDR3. This chain's CDR3 is CASSLQGSNYGYTF. CDR3 DNA: TGTGCCAGCAGTTTACAGGGCTCTAACTATGGCTACACCTTC. V gene TRBV2 combines with J gene TRBJ1-2, with D possibly matching TRBD1 (6 bases). Germline V lookup: CDR1 SNHLY, CDR2 FYNNEI. The CDR3 runs to 14 residues. Deletions cut 5 bases from V and 0 bases from J, with 10 bases between.

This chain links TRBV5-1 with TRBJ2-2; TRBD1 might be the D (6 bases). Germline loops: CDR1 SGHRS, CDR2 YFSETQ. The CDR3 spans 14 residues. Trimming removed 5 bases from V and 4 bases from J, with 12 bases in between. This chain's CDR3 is CASSARGGTGELFF. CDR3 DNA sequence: TGCGCCAGCAGTGCTAGAGGGGGCACCGGGGAGCTGTTTTTT.

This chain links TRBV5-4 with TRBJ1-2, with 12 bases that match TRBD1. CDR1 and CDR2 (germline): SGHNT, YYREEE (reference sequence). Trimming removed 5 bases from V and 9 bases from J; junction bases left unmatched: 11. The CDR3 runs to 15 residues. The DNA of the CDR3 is TGTGCCAGCAGTTTTTCGGGACAGGGGGCAAGGCGCTACACCTTC. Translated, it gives CASSFSGQGARRYTF.

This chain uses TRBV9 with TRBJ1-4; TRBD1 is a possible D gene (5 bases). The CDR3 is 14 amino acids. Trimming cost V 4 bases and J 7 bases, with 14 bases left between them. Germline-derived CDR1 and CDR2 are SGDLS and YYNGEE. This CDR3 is CASSPAGHGEKLFF. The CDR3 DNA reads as TGTGCCAGCAGCCCAGCGGGGCACGGTGAAAAACTGTTTTTT.

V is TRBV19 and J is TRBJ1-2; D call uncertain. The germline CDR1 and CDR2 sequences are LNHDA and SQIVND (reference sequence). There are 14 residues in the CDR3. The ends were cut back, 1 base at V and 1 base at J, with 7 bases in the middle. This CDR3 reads CASSIGANNYGYTF. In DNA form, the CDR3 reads TGTGCCAGTAGTATAGGTGCCAATAACTATGGCTACACCTTC.

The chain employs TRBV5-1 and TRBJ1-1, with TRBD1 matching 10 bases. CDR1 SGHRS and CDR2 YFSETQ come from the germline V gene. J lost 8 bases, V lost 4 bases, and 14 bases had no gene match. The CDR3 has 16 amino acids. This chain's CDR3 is CASSPTGQGLPVEAFF. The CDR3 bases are TGCGCCAGCAGCCCAACGGGACAGGGGCTACCCGTAGAAGCTTTCTTT.

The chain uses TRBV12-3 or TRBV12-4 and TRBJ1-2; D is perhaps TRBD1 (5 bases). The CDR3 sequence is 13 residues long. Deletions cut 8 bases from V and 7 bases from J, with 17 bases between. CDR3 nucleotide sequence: TGTGCCAGCTCCCCGGGGGTTGCAGGTGGCTACACCTTC. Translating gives CASSPGVAGGYTF.

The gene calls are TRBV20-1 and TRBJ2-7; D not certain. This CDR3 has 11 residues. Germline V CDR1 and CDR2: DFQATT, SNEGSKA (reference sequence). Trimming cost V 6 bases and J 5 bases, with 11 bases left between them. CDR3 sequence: CSAQVVHEQYF. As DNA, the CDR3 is TGCAGTGCCCAGGTTGTGCACGAGCAGTACTTC.

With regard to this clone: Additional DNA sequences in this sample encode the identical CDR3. The CDR3 region is CAWSVRGQPQHF. As DNA, the CDR3 is TGTGCCTGGAGTGTACGAGGCCAGCCCCAGCATTTT. The chain has TRBV30 and TRBJ1-5; D remains unclear. Germline values: CDR1 GTSNPN, CDR2 SVGIG (reference sequence). This CDR3 spans 12 amino acids. V shed 0 bases and J shed 7 bases, with 7 bases lying between them.

Written as DNA, the CDR3 is TGTGCCAGCTCACCACCGGGACGGGGGACGGGGGTCTACGAGCAGTACTTC. It codes for CASSPPGRGTGVYEQYF. The chain employs TRBV18 and TRBJ2-7; D is possibly TRBD2 (6 bases). The germline V gene has CDR1 KGHSH and CDR2 LQKENI. Deletions cut 0 bases from V and 3 bases from J, with 18 bases between. This CDR3 comprises 17 residues.

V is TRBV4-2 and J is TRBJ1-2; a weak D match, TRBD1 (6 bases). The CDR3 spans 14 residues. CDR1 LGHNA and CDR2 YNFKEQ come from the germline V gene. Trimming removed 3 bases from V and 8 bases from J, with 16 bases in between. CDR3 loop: CASSHPGGARGYTF. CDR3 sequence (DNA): TGTGCCAGCAGCCATCCCGGGGGCGCGAGAGGCTACACCTTC.

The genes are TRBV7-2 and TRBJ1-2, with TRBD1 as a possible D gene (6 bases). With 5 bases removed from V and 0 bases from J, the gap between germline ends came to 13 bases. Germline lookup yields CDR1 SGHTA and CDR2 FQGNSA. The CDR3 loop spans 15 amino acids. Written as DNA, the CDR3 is TGTGCCAGCAGCCCAGGACAGCCCGCTAACTATGGCTACACCTTC. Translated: CASSPGQPANYGYTF.

CDR3 loop: CASSNNLNQPQHF. In DNA, the CDR3 is TGTGCCAGCAGTAACAACTTGAATCAGCCCCAGCATTTT. The rearrangement links TRBV6-2 or TRBV6-3 to TRBJ1-5; D is ambiguous. Trimming stripped 5 bases from V and 4 bases from J, with 9 bases between. From germline, CDR1 is MNHEY and CDR2 SVGEGT. The CDR3 runs to 13 residues.

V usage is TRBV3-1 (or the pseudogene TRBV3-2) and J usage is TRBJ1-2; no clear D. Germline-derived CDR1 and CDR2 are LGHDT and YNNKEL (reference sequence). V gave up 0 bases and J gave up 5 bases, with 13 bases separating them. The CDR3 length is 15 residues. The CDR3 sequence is CASSQDNGLAYGYTF. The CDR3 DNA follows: TGTGCCAGCAGCCAAGATAATGGTCTTGCTTATGGCTACACCTTC.

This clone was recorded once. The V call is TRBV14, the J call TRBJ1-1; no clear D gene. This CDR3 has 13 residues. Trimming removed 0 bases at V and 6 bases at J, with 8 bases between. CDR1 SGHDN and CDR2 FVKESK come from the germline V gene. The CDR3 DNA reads TGTGCCAGCAGCCAAGATCAGGTATCTGAAGCTTTCTTT. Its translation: CASSQDQVSEAFF. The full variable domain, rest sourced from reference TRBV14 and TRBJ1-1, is EAGVTQFPSHSVIEKGQTVTLRCDPISGHDNLYWYRRVMGKEIKFLLHFVKESKQDESGMPNNRFLAERTGGTYSTLKVQPAELEDSGVYFCASSQDQVSEAFFGQGTRLTVV.

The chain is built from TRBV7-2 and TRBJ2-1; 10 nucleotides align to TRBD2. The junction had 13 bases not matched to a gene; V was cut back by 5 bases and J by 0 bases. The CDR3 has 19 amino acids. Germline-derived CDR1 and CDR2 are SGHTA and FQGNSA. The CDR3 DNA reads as TGTGCCAGCAGCAAAGCCGGGACTAGCGCTGGGCACTCCTACAATGAGCAGTTCTTC. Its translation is CASSKAGTSAGHSYNEQFF.

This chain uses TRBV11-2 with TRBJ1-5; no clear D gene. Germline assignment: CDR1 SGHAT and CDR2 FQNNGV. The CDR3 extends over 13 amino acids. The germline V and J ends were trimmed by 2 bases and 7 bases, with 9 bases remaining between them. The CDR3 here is CASSLNQQQPQHF. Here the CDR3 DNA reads TGTGCCAGCAGCTTAAACCAACAGCAGCCCCAGCATTTT. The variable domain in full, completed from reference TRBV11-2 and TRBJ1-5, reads EAGVAQSPRYKIIEKRQSVAFWCNPISGHATLYWYQQILGQGPKLLIQFQNNGVVDDSQLPKDRFSAERLKGVDSTLKIQPAKLEDSAVYLCASSLNQQQPQHFGDGTRLSIL.

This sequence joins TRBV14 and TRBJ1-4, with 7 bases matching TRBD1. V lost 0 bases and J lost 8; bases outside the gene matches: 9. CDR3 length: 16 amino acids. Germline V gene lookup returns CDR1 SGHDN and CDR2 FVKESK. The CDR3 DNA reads TGTGCCAGCAGCCAAGATCGTATCAGGGGGGGGGAAAAACTGTTTTTT. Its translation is CASSQDRIRGGEKLFF.